These T cell receptor beta chains were read from a single sample in a study of T cells expressing NK-cell markers. TCRdb re-called the 5' RACE reads and gives one entry per CDR3 protein, without DNA. The table lists over 14,000 distinct CDR3 sequences. Input material: blood T cells: a sorted CD56 or NKG2C T cell subset, CD4+ or CD8+ T cells, or bulk PBMC T cells (not recorded which). The source of these receptors is a man aged 18 to 69 in good health. The CDR3 runs from the conserved cysteine through the conserved F or W. The size field is filled for only some rows; it gives once, few, many or a size class.

size,V,J,CDR3
NA,TRBV28,TRBJ1-1,CASQRNTEAFF
NA,TRBV27,TRBJ2-1,CASSSRQGSPSYNEQFF
NA,TRBV12-3/TRBV12-4,TRBJ1-4,CASSRQQGFNEKLFF
NA,TRBV7-2,TRBJ2-1,CASTVPGLAYNEQFF
NA,TRBV10-3,TRBJ2-3,CAISPNGLAAQDTQYF
NA,TRBV7-2,TRBJ2-5,CASSLVRARGETQYF
NA,TRBV29-1,TRBJ1-1,CSVDRGTRLEAFF
NA,TRBV10-3,TRBJ1-1,CAIRGTGNTEAFF
NA,TRBV7-9,TRBJ1-2,CASFGDRVENYGYTF
NA,TRBV7-2,TRBJ1-2,CASSTADPANYGYTF
NA,TRBV4-2,TRBJ2-1,CASSQASGAYTWEQFF
NA,TRBV12-3/TRBV12-4,TRBJ1-1,CASSKGGLNEAFF
NA,TRBV9,TRBJ2-2,CASSVEDTLEELFF
NA,TRBV6-1,TRBJ1-2,CASSPHGSNYGYTF
medium-sized,TRBV12-3/TRBV12-4,TRBJ1-2,CASSFSPGGLIYGYTF
NA,TRBV7-3,TRBJ2-3,CASSLTGLAGGDTQYF
NA,TRBV6-5,TRBJ2-7,CASSYSFPSLSSYEQYF
NA,TRBV6-5,TRBJ2-5,CASSYGRLGQTQYF
NA,TRBV12-3/TRBV12-4,TRBJ1-1,CASSFGSRGQAFF
NA,TRBV29-1,TRBJ1-1,CSVDKGIEAFF
NA,TRBV3-1,TRBJ2-2,CASSQQLAGGGGELFF
NA,TRBV29-1,TRBJ2-5,CSVVRSIQETQYF
NA,TRBV7-2,TRBJ2-2,CASSLARLSGELFF
NA,TRBV24-1,TRBJ2-7,CATSDPSTGVYEQYF
NA,TRBV6-1,TRBJ2-3,CASNRDGHTDTQYF
NA,TRBV12-3/TRBV12-4,TRBJ2-7,CASSFIDTYEQYF
NA,TRBV12-3/TRBV12-4,TRBJ2-5,CASSLVGIPQETQYF
NA,TRBV20-1,TRBJ2-1,CSATGGLFEQFF
NA,TRBV7-2,TRBJ2-7,CASSSRVWAGEQYF
NA,TRBV11-2,TRBJ2-3,CASSPKKGQGNLDTQYF
NA,TRBV20-1,TRBJ1-6,CSANGGQSSPLHF
NA,TRBV20-1,TRBJ2-1,CSAPRLVGNEQFF